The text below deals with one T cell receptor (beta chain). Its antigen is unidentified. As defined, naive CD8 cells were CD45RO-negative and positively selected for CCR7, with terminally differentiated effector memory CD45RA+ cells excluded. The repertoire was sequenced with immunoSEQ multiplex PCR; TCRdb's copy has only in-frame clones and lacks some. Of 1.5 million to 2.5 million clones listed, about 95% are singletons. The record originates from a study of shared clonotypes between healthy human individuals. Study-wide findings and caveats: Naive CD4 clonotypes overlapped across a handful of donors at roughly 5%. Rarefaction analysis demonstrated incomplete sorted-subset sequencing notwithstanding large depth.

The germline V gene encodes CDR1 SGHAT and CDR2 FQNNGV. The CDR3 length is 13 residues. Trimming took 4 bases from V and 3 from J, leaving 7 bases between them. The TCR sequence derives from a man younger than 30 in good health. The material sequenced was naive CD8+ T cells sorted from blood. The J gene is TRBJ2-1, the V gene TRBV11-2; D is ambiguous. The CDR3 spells CASSSGYYNEQFF. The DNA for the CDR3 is TGTGCCAGCAGCTCCGGATACTACAATGAGCAGTTCTTC.